This TCR beta chain was recorded in a study of T cells in Graves' hyperthyroidism and ophthalmopathy. Amplified regions were TCR beta CDR3 sequences from RNA transcripts. An initial round of RT-PCR targeting the TCR CDR3 relied on the HTBI primer set. TCRdb reprocessed the multiplex PCR reads with MiXCR, giving one entry per CDR3 protein. This sample has about 360,000 distinct CDR3 sequences, with about 12% found just once. The germline gives CDR1 SGHNT, CDR2 YENEEA. The ends lost 5 bases at V and 5 bases at J; junction bases unmatched: 3. The length of the CDR3 is 13 residues. This clonotype was detected ten times or more. No progression to ophthalmopathy during 18 months of follow-up defined stable disease. Newly diagnosed hyperthyroidism patients aged 18 to 65 years had disease lasting under 2 months. Not enrolled were patients with uncontrolled infection, other autoimmune disease, pregnancy or lactation. PBMCs were obtained from 10 ml fresh peripheral blood.

This TCR came from a woman aged 18 to 35 with Graves' hyperthyroidism. This rearrangement joins TRBV11-3 to TRBJ2-1; 7 nucleotides line up with TRBD2. Sequencing input: blood. The CDR3 DNA sequence: TGTGCCAGCAGCCGTGGGACTAACAATGAGCAGTTCTTC. As protein: CASSRGTNNEQFF.